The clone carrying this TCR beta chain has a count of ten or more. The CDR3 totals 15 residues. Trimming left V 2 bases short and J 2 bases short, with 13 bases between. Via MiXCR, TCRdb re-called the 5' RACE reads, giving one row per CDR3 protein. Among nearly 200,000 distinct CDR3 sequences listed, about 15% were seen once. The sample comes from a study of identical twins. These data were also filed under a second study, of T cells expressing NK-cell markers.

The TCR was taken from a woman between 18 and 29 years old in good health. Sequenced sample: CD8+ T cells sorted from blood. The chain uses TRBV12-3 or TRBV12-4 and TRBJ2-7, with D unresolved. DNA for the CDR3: TGTGCCAGCAGTTTACAGAACAAGACACCCTACGAGCAGTACTTC. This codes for CASSLQNKTPYEQYF.